This TCR beta chain derives from a study of shared clonotypes between healthy human individuals. Produced via immunoSEQ multiplex PCR; TCRdb's table is partial and in-frame only. The table lists over 1.4 million clones, roughly 96% of them singletons, with about 1.2% in the top ten. The CDR3 is 12 residues long. Germline V lookup: CDR1 SNHLY, CDR2 FYNNEI. The germline V and J ends were trimmed by 4 bases and 5 bases, with 6 bases remaining between them. The sequencing input was naive CD4+ T cells sorted from blood. Specified subset: CD45RA+ positively selected. The source is a man aged 30 to 39 in good health. This chain joins TRBV2 and TRBJ1-5; D possibly corresponds to TRBD1 (5 bases). CDR3 loop: CASSGGDQPQHF. As DNA, the CDR3 is TGTGCCAGCAGTGGGGGGGATCAGCCCCAGCATTTT.